A single sample is the source of the 23 T cell receptor beta chains below, sequenced in a study of CD8 T cells in ankylosing spondylitis (dated by TCRdb to 2017 to 2019). The library was obtained by 5' RACE. The listed sequencing device is Illumina HiSeq 2500. TCRdb redid the processing of the public reads, applying fastp at Q25 and MiXCR, and retained in-frame beta chains. Each CDR3 protein gets just one entry, which takes the most common genes and DNA from the rows behind it. The sample data list a few hundred thousand distinct CDR3 sequences, and roughly 25% of these were observed just once. In total, the top ten clones hold roughly 0.67% of the sample. Sequencing used blood, either unsorted or a sorted T cell fraction (not recorded which). Receptor source: a male donor with ankylosing spondylitis or in good health (not recorded which).

This clonotype was recorded many times. The V gene is TRBV7-3, the J gene TRBJ2-3; 14 bases are shared with TRBD2. The trim removed 3 bases at V and 8 bases at J, leaving 1 base unmatched. The germline V gene encodes CDR1 SGHTA and CDR2 FQGTGA. The CDR3 spans 14 residues. In nucleotides, the CDR3 is TGTGCCAGCAGCTTGACTAGCGGGGGGGGTACGCAGTATTTT. As protein: CASSLTSGGGTQYF.

The chain couples TRBV6-5 to TRBJ2-1; perhaps D is TRBD1 or TRBD2 (6 bases each). Germline CDR1 MNHEY, CDR2 SVGAGI. Trimming removed 9 bases from V and 3 bases from J, with 12 bases in between. CDR3 length: 13 residues. CDR3 coding DNA: TGTGCCAGTGGGGGGCGCATCTACAATGAGCAGTTCTTC. It translates to CASGGRIYNEQFF.

This clonotype was counted many times. The chain uses TRBV20-1 and TRBJ1-5, with 7 bases that match TRBD1. V gave up 3 bases and J gave up 0 bases; unmatched junction bases: 5. From germline, CDR1 is DFQATT and CDR2 SNEGSKA (reference sequence). The CDR3 runs to 15 residues. This CDR3 reads CSARRTGISNQPQHF. As DNA, the CDR3 is TGCAGTGCTAGGAGGACAGGTATTAGCAATCAGCCCCAGCATTTT.

This clonotype was seen a handful of times. The CDR3 loop reads CASSSADRGPHEQYF. The CDR3 DNA reads TGTGCCAGCAGTTCGGCGGACAGGGGACCGCACGAGCAGTACTTC. This sequence joins TRBV12-3 or TRBV12-4 and TRBJ2-7, with TRBD1 matching 9 bases. Unmatched junction bases numbered 9, after V lost 4 bases and J lost 5 bases. The CDR3 spans 15 residues.

This clonotype was observed a few times. The chain is built from TRBV4-1 and TRBJ2-7; 10 positions agree with TRBD2. CDR3 length: 16 residues. Germline lookup yields CDR1 MGHRA and CDR2 YSYEKL. With 4 bases clipped from V and 0 bases from J, the junction kept 6 bases outside the gene matches. The CDR3 DNA is TGCGCCAGCAGCCGCCCAACTAGCGGGGCCTCCTACGAGCAGTACTTC. Amino acids: CASSRPTSGASYEQYF.

This clonotype was counted ten times or more. The V gene is TRBV7-8, the J gene TRBJ2-3; 7 nucleotides align to TRBD2. V shed 1 base, J shed 0 bases, and the junction held 4 bases outside the gene matches. There are 16 residues in the CDR3. From germline, CDR1 is SGHVS and CDR2 FQNEAQ. The chain's CDR3 is CASSLESGVSTDTQYF. In DNA, the CDR3 is TGTGCCAGCAGCTTAGAGAGCGGGGTGAGCACAGATACGCAGTATTTT.

This clonotype was recorded a few times. J is TRBJ2-1 and V is TRBV29-1; no firm D call. V gave up 1 base and J gave up 6 bases, with 7 bases separating them. This CDR3 region has 12 residues. Germline-derived CDR1 and CDR2 are SQVTM and ANQGSEA. Written as DNA, the CDR3 is TGCAGCGTTGAAGGGGGTAGCAATGAGCAGTTCTTC. Translated, it gives CSVEGGSNEQFF.

At least ten counts were recorded for this clonotype. This chain joins TRBV3-1 and TRBJ2-7; D gene ambiguous. V was clipped by 4 bases and J by 4 bases, with 8 bases between them. The CDR3 has 12 amino acids. Germline CDR1 is LGHDT and CDR2 is YNNKEL (reference sequence). The CDR3 bases are TGTGCCAGCAGCCCGGACGGATACGAGCAGTACTTC. Its translation is CASSPDGYEQYF.

This clonotype has more than one count but fewer than ten. The genes are TRBV4-2 and TRBJ2-3, with D unresolved. CDR1 LGHNA and CDR2 YNFKEQ come from the germline V gene. V was trimmed by 0 bases and J by 0 bases, leaving 7 bases between them. CDR3 length: 15 residues. CDR3: CASSQDQVSTDTQYF. CDR3 nucleotides: TGTGCCAGCAGCCAAGATCAGGTCAGCACAGATACGCAGTATTTT.

The gene calls are TRBV20-1 and TRBJ2-5, with 7 nucleotides matching TRBD2. Trimming at V came to 6 bases and at J to 8 bases, leaving 12 bases not matched to a gene. The CDR3 has 13 amino acids. CDR1 and CDR2 (germline): DFQATT, SNEGSKA (reference sequence). CDR3 protein: CSAERPSGTTQYF. CDR3 sequence (DNA): TGCAGTGCGGAACGACCTAGCGGAACCACCCAGTACTTC.

In its sample, this clonotype was seen a few times. This chain connects TRBV5-6 to TRBJ2-5; D not certain. The CDR3 spans 13 residues. Germline V gives CDR1 SGHDT, CDR2 YYEEEE. V dropped 4 bases and J dropped 7 bases, with 14 bases sitting between them. This CDR3 reads CASSPGRRGTQYF. CDR3 nucleotide sequence: TGTGCCAGCAGCCCCGGTCGCAGAGGGACCCAGTACTTC.

The chain is built from TRBV10-2 and TRBJ2-7; perhaps TRBD2 as D (6 bases). The CDR3 spans 16 residues. Trimming removed 1 base from V and 5 bases from J, with 18 bases in between. The V gene's germline CDR1 is WSHSY and CDR2 SAAADI. CDR3 sequence: CASSEWGGSSGNEQYF. The CDR3 bases are TGCGCCAGCAGTGAGTGGGGAGGATCCTCAGGGAACGAGCAGTACTTC.

This clonotype was recorded many times. This chain joins TRBV29-1 and TRBJ1-1, with D tentatively TRBD1 (6 bases). With 6 bases removed from V and 0 bases from J, the gap between germline ends came to 11 bases. The CDR3 runs 13 residues. Germline V gene sequence: CDR1 SQVTM, CDR2 ANQGSEA. The CDR3 nucleotides are TGCAGCGTCGGACAGCCGCTGAACACTGAAGCTTTCTTT. Its protein is CSVGQPLNTEAFF.

In this sample, this clonotype turned up many times. The chain uses TRBV20-1 and TRBJ1-2, with unresolved D. Germline V gene lookup returns CDR1 DFQATT and CDR2 SNEGSKA (reference sequence). Trimming took off 0 bases at V and 8 bases at J, with 13 bases between the two ends. The CDR3 loop spans 13 amino acids. Here the CDR3 reads CSARDVGSDGYTF. In DNA form, the CDR3 reads TGCAGTGCTAGAGATGTAGGGAGTGACGGCTACACCTTC.

This chain links TRBV20-1 with TRBJ2-1; perhaps TRBD1 as D (7 bases). V was trimmed by 6 bases and J by 9 bases, leaving 18 bases between them. CDR1 is DFQATT, CDR2 SNEGSKA, per germline (reference sequence). CDR3 length: 13 residues. In DNA, the CDR3 is TGCAGTGCCAGGACAGGAGGGAACGGTGAGCAGTTCTTC. Translation gives CSARTGGNGEQFF.

V gene TRBV6-5 combines with J gene TRBJ2-7; possible D gene TRBD1, 6 bases. Germline assignment: CDR1 MNHEY and CDR2 SVGAGI. Trimming shortened V by 2 bases and J by 4 bases, and 12 bases separated the two germline ends. This CDR3 contains 14 residues. The CDR3 region is CASSYPGERYEQYF. In DNA form, the CDR3 reads TGTGCCAGCAGTTACCCAGGGGAAAGGTACGAGCAGTACTTC.

The sample holds many counts of this clonotype. The V gene is TRBV20-1, the J gene TRBJ2-3; 7 nucleotides match TRBD1. The CDR3 is 13 amino acids. Germline loops: CDR1 DFQATT, CDR2 SNEGSKA (reference sequence). V was pared by 6 bases and J by 1 base, with 4 bases of the junction left unmatched. The CDR3: CSAKTGGTDTQYF. The CDR3 DNA reads TGCAGTGCGAAAACAGGGGGCACAGATACGCAGTATTTT.

This clonotype was seen a handful of times. The V call is TRBV6-4, the J call TRBJ2-3; maybe TRBD2 (6 bases). The V end was cut by 4 bases, the J end by 14 bases, with 16 bases between. Germline CDR1 and CDR2: MRHNA and SNTAGT. The CDR3 sequence is 12 residues long. CDR3 protein: CASSALAYRGYF. Written as DNA, the CDR3 is TGTGCCAGCAGTGCACTAGCTTATAGAGGGTATTTT.

The chain links TRBV10-2 to TRBJ2-7, with D possibly TRBD1 on 6 matching bases. The germline V gene has CDR1 WSHSY and CDR2 SAAADI. This CDR3 has 11 residues. CDR3 protein: CASSDPGHQDV. The CDR3 DNA follows: TGCGCCAGCAGTGACCCGGGACACCAGGATGTC.

The chain couples TRBV7-6 to TRBJ2-2; D may be TRBD2 (6 bases). CDR1 is SGHVS and CDR2 is FNYEAQ in the germline V gene. The V end lost 5 bases, the J end lost 1 base, and 14 bases lay between the germline ends. This CDR3 has 16 amino acids. This CDR3 reads CASSRGRGENTGELFF. As DNA, the CDR3 is TGTGCCAGCAGCCGAGGGCGGGGAGAGAACACCGGGGAGCTGTTTTTT.

The rearrangement uses TRBV5-6 and TRBJ1-2; D is undetermined. Trimming pared 2 bases from V and 2 bases from J, leaving 7 bases between. Germline assignment: CDR1 SGHDT and CDR2 YYEEEE. The CDR3 spans 13 residues. CDR3 amino acids: CASSFFQNYGYTF. Here the CDR3 DNA reads TGTGCCAGCAGCTTCTTCCAGAACTATGGCTACACCTTC. The whole variable domain, filled in from reference TRBV5-6 and TRBJ1-2, reads DAGVTQSPTHLIKTRGQQVTLRCSPKSGHDTVSWYQQALGQGPQFIFQYYEEEERQRGNFPDRFSGHQFPNYSSELNVNALLLGDSALYLCASSFFQNYGYTFGSGTRLTVV.

The chain couples TRBV20-1 to TRBJ2-3; no clear D. V was trimmed by 7 bases and J by 0 bases, leaving 11 bases between them. The CDR3 covers 13 residues. Per germline, CDR1 DFQATT and CDR2 SNEGSKA (reference sequence). The CDR3 DNA follows: TGCAGTGTCCATGCACAGAGCACAGATACGCAGTATTTT. It yields the protein CSVHAQSTDTQYF.

In the case of this clonotype: Since no conserved phenylalanine or tryptophan closes the CDR3, a read error is the likely cause. This chain links TRBV12-3 or TRBV12-4 with TRBJ2-3; the D is unclear. Trimming left V 5 bases short and J 2 bases short, with 14 bases between. The CDR3 runs to 15 residues. This chain's CDR3 is CASSQDAKVTDTQYS. CDR3 DNA sequence: TGTGCCAGCAGTCAGGACGCGAAAGTCACAGATACGCAGTATTCT.